The 13 T cell receptor beta chains below all came from one sample that was sequenced in a study of identifying expanded T cells in peripheral blood. Sequencing was performed with immunoSEQ multiplex PCR; in TCRdb, only in-frame clones are kept and a portion is missing. Of 65,000 to 95,000 clones listed, roughly 89% are singletons. The sequenced sample was blood. Receptors were obtained from a person aged 18 to 70 in good health.

The V and J genes are TRBV6-1 and TRBJ1-1, with 9 positions matching TRBD1. CDR3 length equals 16 residues. With V trimmed by 4 bases and J by 4 bases, 10 bases remained unmatched. CDR1 is MNHNS and CDR2 is SASEGT in the germline V gene. CDR3: CASSATLQGASTEAFF. CDR3 sequence (DNA): TGTGCCAGCAGTGCCACCTTACAGGGGGCAAGCACTGAAGCTTTCTTT.

The chain carries TRBV19 and TRBJ1-2; 7 nucleotides match TRBD1. The germline CDR1 and CDR2 sequences are LNHDA and SQIVND (reference sequence). With V trimmed by 8 bases and J by 4 bases, 10 bases remained unmatched. The CDR3 loop spans 14 amino acids. CDR3 DNA: TGTGCCAGTGGCGGACAGGCAAGAGGCTATGGCTACACCTTC. Amino acid sequence: CASGGQARGYGYTF.

This sequence joins TRBV7-9 and TRBJ1-1, with TRBD1 as a possible D gene (5 bases). V gave up 6 bases and J gave up 1 base, with 12 bases separating them. There are 14 residues in the CDR3. Germline-derived CDR1 and CDR2 are SEHNR and FQNEAQ (reference sequence). The DNA of the CDR3 is TGTGCCAGCAGTAGACAGTTCCCGAACACTGAAGCTTTCTTT. Amino acids: CASSRQFPNTEAFF.

This clone was seen only once. The V gene is TRBV9, the J gene TRBJ2-5, with TRBD2 as a possible D gene (6 bases). Per germline, CDR1 SGDLS and CDR2 YYNGEE. The CDR3 sequence is 11 residues long. V lost 5 bases and J lost 4, with 6 bases in between. The chain's CDR3 is CASRGGETQYF. In DNA, the CDR3 is TGTGCCAGCAGGGGGGGAGAGACCCAGTACTTC.

The rearrangement joins TRBV19 to TRBJ2-7; no clear D. The CDR3 loop spans 12 amino acids. The V end was cut by 8 bases, the J end by 0 bases, with 8 bases between. Germline CDR1 LNHDA, CDR2 SQIVND (reference sequence). CDR3 coding DNA: TGTGCCAGTGCTGTTACCTCCTACGAGCAGTACTTC. Residues: CASAVTSYEQYF.

The chain recombines TRBV4-1 with TRBJ2-7, with 11 positions matching TRBD2. This CDR3 has 17 amino acids. V was pared by 0 bases and J by 2 bases, with 6 bases of the junction left unmatched. Germline lookup yields CDR1 MGHRA and CDR2 YSYEKL. The CDR3, as DNA: TGCGCCAGCAGCCAAGATGGGCTAGCGGGAGGCCCCTACGAGCAGTACTTC. This encodes CASSQDGLAGGPYEQYF.

Comment on this clone: The junction and the germline gene differ at one end; a read error may be behind it. The chain has TRBV29-1 and TRBJ1-1; possibly TRBD1 for D (5 bases). This CDR3 contains 17 residues. Germline V gives CDR1 SQVTM, CDR2 ANQGSEA. This CDR3 reads CSVLGPQGDHKNAEAFF. Here the CDR3 DNA reads TGCAGCGTTCTGGGGCCGCAAGGGGACCATAAGAACGCTGAAGCTTTCTTT.

This chain links TRBV19 with TRBJ2-3; D ambiguous. In germline, CDR1 is LNHDA, CDR2 SQIVND (reference sequence). The ends were cut back, 8 bases at V and 2 bases at J, with 11 bases in the middle. The CDR3 covers 13 residues. The CDR3 nucleotides read TGTGCCAGTCGCCCCCAACACACAGATACGCAGTATTTT. Translating gives CASRPQHTDTQYF.

The chain is built from TRBV29-1 and TRBJ2-7; 10 bases match TRBD2. The germline V gene has CDR1 SQVTM and CDR2 ANQGSEA. The CDR3 loop spans 15 amino acids. After removal of 4 bases from V and 5 bases from J, the junction contained 11 bases not matched to a gene. The CDR3: CSVGASGSSFDEQYF. The CDR3 DNA follows: TGCAGCGTTGGAGCTAGCGGGAGTTCTTTTGACGAGCAGTACTTC.

V is TRBV6-5 and J is TRBJ2-7; the match to TRBD2 covers 9 bases. The CDR3 sequence is 14 residues long. Trimming removed 4 bases from V and 2 bases from J; junction bases left unmatched: 3. Germline CDR1 reads MNHEY; CDR2 reads SVGAGI. The CDR3, as DNA: TGTGCCAGCAGTTCCCAGCGGGGGGCCTACGAGCAGTACTTC. This translates into CASSSQRGAYEQYF.

This chain connects TRBV28 to TRBJ2-2; D is ambiguous. Germline loops: CDR1 MDHEN, CDR2 SYDVKM. With 3 bases removed from V and 1 base from J, the gap between germline ends came to 9 bases. CDR3 size: 15 residues. The CDR3: CASSFYFRNTGELFF. For the CDR3, the DNA is TGTGCCAGCAGTTTTTACTTCCGGAACACCGGGGAGCTGTTTTTT.

The V and J genes are TRBV6-5 and TRBJ1-1; D not resolved. Trimming shortened V by 4 bases and J by 4 bases, and 16 bases separated the two germline ends. The CDR3 sequence is 15 residues long. Germline V CDR1 and CDR2: MNHEY, SVGAGI. This CDR3 is CASSSPKIIGTEAFF. The CDR3, as DNA: TGTGCCAGCAGTTCCCCCAAGATTATAGGCACTGAAGCTTTCTTT.

The chain is built from TRBV28 and TRBJ2-4; TRBD2 is a possible D gene (6 bases). Trimming took off 9 bases at V and 0 bases at J, with 18 bases between the two ends. This CDR3 is built from 16 residues. The V gene's germline CDR1 is MDHEN and CDR2 SYDVKM. The CDR3 DNA sequence: TGTGCCAGTGGAAAACGGGGGACTCTAGCCAAAAACATTCAGTACTTC. Encoded protein: CASGKRGTLAKNIQYF.